The source of this T cell receptor (beta chain) is a study of blood T cell repertoires in COVID-19. The wider study: From the United States, Italy and Spain came samples of acute and convalescent COVID-19.

Germline assignment: CDR1 GTSNPN and CDR2 SVGIG (reference sequence). The length of the CDR3 is 13 residues. The germline V and J ends were trimmed by 0 bases and 5 bases, with 8 bases remaining between them. Assay used: immunoSEQ multiplex PCR; TCRdb lists only in-frame clones, some missing. The profile covers under 250,000 clones, with just over 85% appearing a single time and around 1.7% taken by the ten largest. The chain carries TRBV30 and TRBJ1-5; unclear D gene. The receptor was isolated from a middle-aged man who had recovered from COVID-19. Specimen: PBMCs or T cells enriched from blood (not recorded which). CDR3 coding DNA: TGTGCCTGGAGTGTAGAGGGTCATCAGCCCCAGCATTTT. Translated, it gives CAWSVEGHQPQHF.